This passage covers 24 T cell receptor beta chains from one sample sequenced in a study of T cell repertoires in urothelial bladder cancer (dated by TCRdb to between 2017 and 2020). Library generation was performed with the immunoSEQ multiplex PCR assay. The table was pulled from immuneACCESS by TCRdb, which kept in-frame rearrangements only. Such tables lose some clones; where checked, under half of the loss comes from unresolved V genes, and the rest has no known cause. The sample contains roughly 11,000 clones, approximately 71% of them found a single time. 5.5% to 7% of the sample belongs to the ten largest clones. Sequences were obtained from tumor-infiltrating cells from bladder cancer. These receptor sequences come from a human donor with a benign inflammatory bladder lesion.

The V call is TRBV11-2, the J call TRBJ1-6; TRBD1 matches 11 bases. This CDR3 region has 15 residues. Losses at the gene ends were 4 bases for V and 10 bases for J; bases not matched to a gene: 6. Germline lookup yields CDR1 SGHAT and CDR2 FQNNGV. CDR3 nucleotides: TGTGCCAGCAGCTACCGGGACAGGGGGAGGTCACCCCTCCACTTT. It is translated as CASSYRDRGRSPLHF.

This chain links TRBV7-3 with TRBJ2-3; the D gene could be TRBD1 or TRBD2 (5 bases each). This CDR3 contains 14 residues. V lost 5 bases and J lost 5, with 14 bases in between. Germline V gene sequence: CDR1 SGHTA, CDR2 FQGTGA. The DNA for the CDR3 is TGTGCCAGCAGCCCCAACGGGGCTGTAGATACGCAGTATTTT. Translating gives CASSPNGAVDTQYF.

The rearrangement links TRBV5-8 to TRBJ2-1, with 7 bases aligning to TRBD2. The CDR3 contains 15 residues. The V and J ends lost 0 bases and 7 bases, in that order; junction bases with no gene match: 7. Germline loops: CDR1 SGHTS, CDR2 YDEGEE. CDR3 amino acids: CASSLGGRTSNEQFF. CDR3 nucleotide sequence: TGTGCCAGCAGCTTGGGAGGACGGACTAGTAATGAGCAGTTCTTC.

This chain links TRBV7-2 with TRBJ2-7; TRBD2 might be the D (5 bases). Between the trimmed V and J ends, which lost 1 base and 4 bases, there was a span of 11 bases. Germline loops: CDR1 SGHTA, CDR2 FQGNSA. This CDR3 region has 14 residues. The CDR3 DNA follows: TGTGCCAGCAGCTTAGACCCTATAGCGTACGAGCAGTACTTC. Translation: CASSLDPIAYEQYF.

The rearrangement uses TRBV21-1 and TRBJ2-3; the tabulated D call, TRBD2, remains unverified against the DNA. TRBV21-1 is classified as a pseudogene. This CDR3 spans 19 amino acids. This CDR3 reads CASSIGSGAHQNGTDTQYF. In DNA form, the CDR3 reads TGTGCCAGCAGCATCGGTAGCGGGGCTCACCAAAACGGGACAGATACGCAGTATTTT.

With regard to this clone: One end of the junction varies from germline; a read error may be responsible. J is TRBJ1-1 and V is TRBV6-6; 7 positions match TRBD1. This CDR3 spans 16 amino acids. The germline CDR1 and CDR2 sequences are MNHNY and SVGAGI (reference sequence). The CDR3 bases are TGTGCCAGCACTTACACAGGGGTTGGAGTTAACACTGAAGCTTTCTTT. As protein: CASTYTGVGVNTEAFF.

The chain uses TRBV30 and TRBJ2-5; D might be TRBD2 (5 bases). Germline CDR1 and CDR2: GTSNPN and SVGIG (reference sequence). V lost 0 bases and J 7 bases, leaving 15 bases between the germline ends. The CDR3 extends over 14 amino acids. CDR3 DNA: TGTGCCTGGAGTGTACGGGGAGTTTTAACGACCCAGTACTTC. Translating it yields CAWSVRGVLTTQYF.

The sample holds one count of this clone. V usage is TRBV11-2 and J usage is TRBJ1-4; weak D call: TRBD1 (6 bases). Germline V gene sequence: CDR1 SGHAT, CDR2 FQNNGV. With 1 base removed from V and 7 bases from J, the gap between germline ends came to 13 bases. The CDR3 consists of 15 residues. The CDR3 region is CASSLGVGGLEKLFF. Written as DNA, the CDR3 is TGTGCCAGCAGCTTAGGTGTGGGGGGCCTTGAAAAACTGTTTTTT.

The rearrangement joins TRBV7-9 to TRBJ1-2; D remains ambiguous. Germline-derived CDR1 and CDR2 are SEHNR and FQNEAQ (reference sequence). Trimming removed 3 bases from V and 5 bases from J, with 7 bases in between. CDR3 size: 12 residues. The CDR3 bases are TGTGCCAGCAGCTTGGACGGTTATGGCTACACCTTC. It translates to CASSLDGYGYTF.

The chain has TRBV5-5 and TRBJ1-1; unclear D gene. Trimming took off 4 bases at V and 0 bases at J, with 13 bases between the two ends. The length of the CDR3 is 15 residues. Germline V gene data show CDR1 as SGHKS and CDR2 as YYEKEE (reference sequence). CDR3 residues: CASSQTLTLNTEAFF. As DNA, the CDR3 is TGTGCCAGCAGCCAAACCCTAACACTGAACACTGAAGCTTTCTTT.

The V and J genes are TRBV7-9 and TRBJ1-4, with D possibly TRBD1 on 5 matching bases. The germline V and J ends were trimmed by 3 bases and 8 bases, with 16 bases remaining between them. Germline CDR1 is SEHNR and CDR2 is FQNEAQ (reference sequence). CDR3 length: 15 amino acids. CDR3 in amino acids: CASSFGGDLGEKLFF. The CDR3 coding sequence is TGTGCCAGCAGCTTTGGGGGGGACCTTGGGGAAAAACTGTTTTTT.

V usage is TRBV6-1 and J usage is TRBJ1-2; D is undetermined. The CDR3 is made up of 13 amino acids. Trimming pared 4 bases from V and 4 bases from J, leaving 10 bases between. The germline V gene has CDR1 MNHNS and CDR2 SASEGT. This chain's CDR3 is CASSVAGFYGYTF. CDR3 coding DNA: TGTGCCAGCAGTGTGGCCGGATTCTATGGCTACACCTTC.

A few counts support this clone. The rearrangement joins TRBV7-3 to TRBJ2-4; a weak D match, TRBD2 (6 bases). The CDR3 totals 13 residues. V was clipped by 5 bases and J by 9 bases, with 14 bases between them. The germline CDR1 and CDR2 sequences are SGHTA and FQGTGA. The CDR3 bases are TGTGCCAGCAGCCGGGACTCCTACAGCATTCAGTACTTC. Residues: CASSRDSYSIQYF.

The rearrangement uses TRBV6-5 and TRBJ1-2; no reliable D call. Germline values: CDR1 MNHEY, CDR2 SVGAGI. V gave up 2 bases and J gave up 0 bases, with 13 bases separating them. CDR3 length equals 16 residues. The DNA for the CDR3 is TGTGCCAGCAGTTACAGGAGCCGCCTAGCTAACTATGGCTACACCTTC. It codes for CASSYRSRLANYGYTF.

This chain links TRBV5-5 with TRBJ1-5; 11 positions match TRBD1. With V trimmed by 4 bases and J by 2 bases, 2 bases remained unmatched. The CDR3 has 15 residues. CDR1 SGHKS and CDR2 YYEKEE come from the germline V gene (reference sequence). CDR3 DNA: TGTGCCAGCAGCCCGGGACAGGGGGGCAATCAGCCCCAGCATTTT. Its protein product is CASSPGQGGNQPQHF.

Written as DNA, the CDR3 is TGTGCCAGCAGCTCGCCGGGGGCCTACGAGCAGTACTTC. Translation gives CASSSPGAYEQYF. This chain joins TRBV7-2 and TRBJ2-7, with D possibly TRBD2 on 6 matching bases. V lost 4 bases, J lost 2 bases, and 9 bases lay in between. The CDR3 covers 13 residues. Germline V gene sequence: CDR1 SGHTA, CDR2 FQGNSA.

V gene TRBV13 combines with J gene TRBJ1-2, with TRBD1 matching over 9 bases. J gave up 8 bases and V 0 bases, and 7 bases lay outside the gene matches. There are 15 residues in the CDR3. Per the germline V gene, CDR1 is PRHDT and CDR2 is FYEKMQ (reference sequence). CDR3 sequence reads: CASSLGRGQGWGYTF. The CDR3, as DNA: TGTGCCAGCAGCTTAGGCAGGGGACAGGGATGGGGCTACACCTTC.

This clone was observed a single time. This chain links TRBV7-7 with TRBJ2-1; the D gene is possibly TRBD1 (5 bases). CDR1 SSHAT and CDR2 FNYEAQ come from the germline V gene (reference sequence). Trimming took off 6 bases at V and 4 bases at J, with 10 bases between the two ends. The CDR3 sequence is 13 residues long. The chain's CDR3 is CASSPGQYNEQFF. The DNA of the CDR3 is TGTGCCAGCAGTCCCGGACAATACAATGAGCAGTTCTTC.

This chain uses TRBV2 with TRBJ2-7; D is ambiguous. The CDR3 extends over 13 amino acids. Per germline, CDR1 SNHLY and CDR2 FYNNEI. V shed 3 bases and J shed 0 bases, with 6 bases lying between them. CDR3 amino acids: CASSEWYSYEQYF. The DNA of the CDR3 is TGTGCCAGCAGTGAGTGGTACTCCTACGAGCAGTACTTC. The variable domain in full, with the rest retrieved from reference TRBV2 and TRBJ2-7, is EPEVTQTPSHQVTQMGQEVILRCVPISNHLYFYWYRQILGQKVEFLVSFYNNEISEKSEIFDDQFSVERPDGSNFTLKIRSTKLEDSAMYFCASSEWYSYEQYFGPGTRLTVT.

V gene TRBV27 combines with J gene TRBJ1-4; tentatively, D is TRBD1 (6 bases). Germline V gives CDR1 MNHEY, CDR2 SMNVEV (reference sequence). The V end lost 6 bases, the J end lost 0 bases, and 17 bases lay between the germline ends. The CDR3 is 17 amino acids. In DNA, the CDR3 is TGTGCCAGCAGCCCAGGTGGGGGCCCCTCAACTAATGAAAAACTGTTTTTT. It specifies CASSPGGGPSTNEKLFF.

A few counts support this clone. The chain employs TRBV5-1 and TRBJ2-7; no clear D gene. This CDR3 is 12 amino acids long. With 2 bases removed from V and 2 bases from J, the gap between germline ends came to 5 bases. Looked up from germline, CDR1 is SGHRS and CDR2 is YFSETQ. DNA of the CDR3: TGCGCCAGCAGCTTCGACACCTACGAGCAGTACTTC. This gives the protein CASSFDTYEQYF. Drawing the rest from reference TRBV5-1 and TRBJ2-7, the complete variable domain is KAGVTQTPRYLIKTRGQQVTLSCSPISGHRSVSWYQQTPGQGLQFLFEYFSETQRNKGNFPGRFSGRQFSNSRSEMNVSTLELGDSALYLCASSFDTYEQYFGPGTRLTVT.

CDR3 loop: CAWKWGPLNTEAFF. CDR3 DNA sequence: TGTGCCTGGAAGTGGGGACCGCTGAACACTGAAGCTTTCTTT. The V and J genes are TRBV30 and TRBJ1-1; D is perhaps TRBD1 (5 bases). The CDR3 runs to 14 residues. V was shortened by 4 bases and J by 0 bases, with 12 bases between the two germline ends. Germline CDR1 reads GTSNPN; CDR2 reads SVGIG (reference sequence).

This clone was counted only a few times. This rearrangement joins TRBV5-1 to TRBJ1-2; D remains ambiguous. The V end lost 0 bases, the J end lost 0 bases, and 3 bases lay between the germline ends. CDR3 length: 13 amino acids. The germline V gene encodes CDR1 SGHRS and CDR2 YFSETQ. The CDR3 loop is CASSLEANYGYTF. The CDR3 bases are TGCGCCAGCAGCTTGGAAGCTAACTATGGCTACACCTTC. Filled out from reference TRBV5-1 and TRBJ1-2, the complete variable domain reads KAGVTQTPRYLIKTRGQQVTLSCSPISGHRSVSWYQQTPGQGLQFLFEYFSETQRNKGNFPGRFSGRQFSNSRSEMNVSTLELGDSALYLCASSLEANYGYTFGSGTRLTVV.

The sample holds a few counts of this clone. V usage is TRBV6-1 and J usage is TRBJ1-6; D gene uncertain. Germline CDR1 MNHNS, CDR2 SASEGT. V was clipped by 3 bases and J by 13 bases, with 19 bases between them. This CDR3 is 15 amino acids long. CDR3 coding DNA: TGTGCCAGCAGTGACCAAATTCGGACTGTCGACCCCCTCCACTTT. Translating it yields CASSDQIRTVDPLHF.